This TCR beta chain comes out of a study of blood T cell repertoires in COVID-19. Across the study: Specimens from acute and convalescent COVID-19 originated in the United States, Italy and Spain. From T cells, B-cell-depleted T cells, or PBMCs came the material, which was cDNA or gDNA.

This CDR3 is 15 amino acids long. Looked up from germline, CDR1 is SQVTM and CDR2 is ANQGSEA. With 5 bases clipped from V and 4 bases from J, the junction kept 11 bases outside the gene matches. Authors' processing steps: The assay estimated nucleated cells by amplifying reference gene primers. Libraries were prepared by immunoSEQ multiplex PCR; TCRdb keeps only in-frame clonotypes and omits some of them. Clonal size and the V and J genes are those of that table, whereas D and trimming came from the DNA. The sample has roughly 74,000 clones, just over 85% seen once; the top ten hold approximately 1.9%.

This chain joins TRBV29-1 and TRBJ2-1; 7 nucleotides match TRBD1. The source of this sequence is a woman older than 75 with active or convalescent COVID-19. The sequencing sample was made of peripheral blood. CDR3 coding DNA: TGCAGCGTTCCCTTCGACAGGGACCTTTACAATGAGCAGTTCTTC. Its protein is CSVPFDRDLYNEQFF.